The 19 T cell receptor beta chains reported below all come from one sample, sequenced in a study of cytomegalovirus exposure and HLA in healthy donors (dated by TCRdb to the late 2010s). Libraries were constructed by the immunoSEQ multiplex PCR assay. The multiplex PCR relied on a mix of 60 forward primers for TCR Vbeta segments and 13 reverse primers for TCR Jbeta segments. Drawn from immuneACCESS, this table holds only the in-frame rearrangements with V and J called that TCRdb kept. Clones are partly lost; checked studies trace under half to an unresolved V gene and leave the rest unexplained. The sample data list roughly 150,000 clones, and approximately 68% of these were observed just once. The top ten clonotypes cover about 4.7% of the sample. Sequenced input: PBMCs. The receptors derive from a man aged 55 to 70 in good health and CMV-seronegative.

This rearrangement joins TRBV6-1 to TRBJ1-4; D is perhaps TRBD1 (6 bases). The CDR3 consists of 15 residues. From germline, CDR1 is MNHNS and CDR2 SASEGT. Between the trimmed V and J ends, which lost 2 bases and 7 bases, there was a span of 14 bases. CDR3 in amino acids: CASSEMGRGGEKLFF. CDR3 DNA sequence: TGTGCCAGCAGTGAAATGGGCAGGGGTGGTGAAAAACTGTTTTTT.

The chain recombines TRBV19 with TRBJ1-2; 10 bases map to TRBD1. Germline trimming cut 3 bases from V and 4 bases from J; bases unmatched to any gene: 11. This CDR3 spans 17 amino acids. Germline CDR1 reads LNHDA; CDR2 reads SQIVND (reference sequence). In DNA, the CDR3 is TGTGCCAGTAGTATGGCCGGGACAGGGGACCGTCGCTATGGCTACACCTTC. Amino acids: CASSMAGTGDRRYGYTF. Full variable domain (rest looked up from reference TRBV19 and TRBJ1-2): DGGITQSPKYLFRKEGQNVTLSCEQNLNHDAMYWYRQDPGQGLRLIYYSQIVNDFQKGDIAEGYSVSREKKESFPLTVTSAQKNPTAFYLCASSMAGTGDRRYGYTFGSGTRLTVV.

V usage is TRBV6-5 and J usage is TRBJ1-5, with a tentative D call TRBD1 (6 bases). V lost 2 bases, J lost 4 bases, and 15 bases lay in between. There are 16 residues in the CDR3. CDR1 MNHEY and CDR2 SVGAGI come from the germline V gene. The CDR3 sequence: CASSYTLDRSNQPQHF. The CDR3 region has the DNA TGTGCCAGCAGTTACACCCTAGACAGGAGTAATCAGCCCCAGCATTTT.

The rearrangement links TRBV28 to TRBJ1-3, with 8 positions matching TRBD1. Germline loops: CDR1 MDHEN, CDR2 SYDVKM. V trimming: 2 bases; J trimming: 4 bases; junction bases outside the gene matches: 4. The CDR3 spans 15 residues. CDR3 nucleotide sequence: TGTGCCAGCAGTTTACCACAGGGGGAGGGAAACACCATATATTTT. Protein: CASSLPQGEGNTIYF.

V gene TRBV19 combines with J gene TRBJ2-2; D might be TRBD2 (6 bases). Germline values: CDR1 LNHDA, CDR2 SQIVND (reference sequence). Trimming took off 4 bases at V and 3 bases at J, with 21 bases between the two ends. The length of the CDR3 is 18 residues. CDR3 sequence (DNA): TGTGCCAGTAGTACCTCCTCCGGAGGATGGGAGGACACCGGGGAGCTGTTTTTT. Amino acid sequence: CASSTSSGGWEDTGELFF.

The chain couples TRBV28 to TRBJ1-5; D call uncertain. Per the germline V gene, CDR1 is MDHEN and CDR2 is SYDVKM. The ends were cut back, 1 base at V and 0 bases at J, with 10 bases in the middle. This CDR3 comprises 16 residues. CDR3 nucleotide sequence: TGTGCCAGCAGTTTATTGAGGAGATTTAGCAATCAGCCCCAGCATTTT. Translation gives CASSLLRRFSNQPQHF. Drawing the rest from reference TRBV28 and TRBJ1-5, the complete variable domain is DVKVTQSSRYLVKRTGEKVFLECVQDMDHENMFWYRQDPGLGLRLIYFSYDVKMKEKGDIPEGYSVSREKKERFSLILESASTNQTSMYLCASSLLRRFSNQPQHFGDGTRLSIL.

This clone was observed once. The chain carries TRBV15 and TRBJ2-3; 9 nucleotides match TRBD2. After removal of 0 bases from V and 2 bases from J, the junction contained 3 bases not matched to a gene. The CDR3 extends over 16 amino acids. CDR1 and CDR2 (germline): LNHNV, YYDKDF (reference sequence). CDR3: CATSRESSGATDTQYF. The CDR3 DNA is TGTGCCACCAGCAGAGAGTCTAGCGGGGCCACAGATACGCAGTATTTT.

The chain carries TRBV6-5 and TRBJ2-1, with D unresolved. V was shortened by 6 bases and J by 6 bases, with 12 bases between the two germline ends. Germline CDR1 reads MNHEY; CDR2 reads SVGAGI. The CDR3 contains 13 residues. In DNA, the CDR3 is TGTGCCAGCAGAACAAGACTCTCCAATGAGCAGTTCTTC. Residues: CASRTRLSNEQFF.

The V gene is TRBV18, the J gene TRBJ2-3, with D possibly being TRBD1 (6 bases). CDR3 length equals 18 residues. V was trimmed by 4 bases and J by 2 bases, leaving 22 bases between them. CDR1 and CDR2 from the germline V gene are KGHSH and LQKENI. CDR3 in amino acids: CASSLSSDRNAFTDTQYF. The CDR3 DNA is TGTGCCAGCTCACTTTCTTCCGACAGGAACGCTTTCACAGATACGCAGTATTTT.

The genes are TRBV4-2 and TRBJ2-3, with TRBD1 as a possible D gene (6 bases). V was cut by 1 base and J by 4 bases, with 12 bases left in between. The germline V gene encodes CDR1 LGHNA and CDR2 YNFKEQ. CDR3 length: 15 residues. The CDR3 loop reads CASSQVTGKSDTQYF. The CDR3 DNA sequence: TGTGCCAGCAGCCAAGTAACAGGGAAGTCAGATACGCAGTATTTT.

The genes are TRBV7-9 and TRBJ1-5; a possible D gene is TRBD1 (6 bases). V was trimmed by 5 bases and J by 3 bases, leaving 14 bases between them. CDR3 size: 15 residues. Germline V gene sequence: CDR1 SEHNR, CDR2 FQNEAQ (reference sequence). CDR3 amino acids: CASSTTTGNNQPQHF. CDR3 DNA sequence: TGTGCCAGCAGCACAACGACAGGAAACAATCAGCCCCAGCATTTT.

This chain connects TRBV29-1 to TRBJ2-5; 12 nucleotides line up with TRBD2. The CDR3 is made up of 17 amino acids. The V gene end was trimmed by 2 bases and the J gene end by 7 bases; junction bases not matched to a gene: 14. Germline lookup yields CDR1 SQVTM and CDR2 ANQGSEA. The CDR3 bases are TGCAGCGTTGAAAGACTAGCGGGAGCAACCGGTGTTTTGACCCAGTACTTC. Protein product: CSVERLAGATGVLTQYF. The full variable domain, its missing parts supplied by reference TRBV29-1 and TRBJ2-5, is SAVISQKPSRDICQRGTSLTIQCQVDSQVTMMFWYRQQPGQSLTLIATANQGSEATYESGFVIDKFPISRPNLTFSTLTVSNMSPEDSSIYLCSVERLAGATGVLTQYFGPGTRLLVL.

CDR3: CTSSRLRRYF. CDR3 sequence (DNA): TGCACCAGCAGCCGTCTTAGGAGGTACTTC. The J gene is TRBJ2-7, the V gene TRBV1; TRBD2 is taken as the D call from the table, unchecked against the DNA. TRBV1 represents a pseudogene. This CDR3 contains 10 residues.

The chain is built from TRBV30 and TRBJ2-2; a weak D match, TRBD1 (6 bases). The V gene's germline CDR1 is GTSNPN and CDR2 SVGIG (reference sequence). The V end lost 5 bases, the J end lost 3 bases, and 13 bases lay between the germline ends. This CDR3 has 14 amino acids. The CDR3 DNA follows: TGTGCCTGGGGACGGGACACGTACACCGGGGAGCTGTTTTTT. This gives the protein CAWGRDTYTGELFF.

This clone turned up a few times. The chain is built from TRBV5-1 and TRBJ2-3, with 10 bases that match TRBD2. The CDR3 loop spans 19 amino acids. Per the germline V gene, CDR1 is SGHRS and CDR2 is YFSETQ. V shed 0 bases, J shed 1 base, and the junction held 11 bases outside the gene matches. CDR3 residues: CASSLGTASGSRGTDTQYF. CDR3 DNA: TGCGCCAGCAGCTTGGGTACGGCTAGCGGGAGCCGGGGCACAGATACGCAGTATTTT.

The chain carries TRBV6-5 and TRBJ2-7, with D perhaps TRBD2 (5 bases). The CDR3 loop spans 13 amino acids. The V gene's germline CDR1 is MNHEY and CDR2 SVGAGI. V lost 5 bases and J lost 3, with 11 bases in between. Written as DNA, the CDR3 is TGTGCCAGCAGTGGACTGGGGTACTACGAGCAGTACTTC. Its protein product is CASSGLGYYEQYF.

The chain combines TRBV10-1 with TRBJ1-1; 12 nucleotides agree with TRBD1. Unmatched junction bases numbered 11, after V lost 1 base and J lost 2 bases. Germline V CDR1 and CDR2: WNHNN, SYGVQD (reference sequence). The CDR3 is made up of 19 amino acids. CDR3 bases: TGCGCCAGCAGTGAGTTTCGACCGGGACAGGGGGCGCCCAACACTGAAGCTTTCTTT. Protein product: CASSEFRPGQGAPNTEAFF.

This chain joins TRBV10-3 and TRBJ1-3; possibly TRBD1 for D (6 bases). The CDR3 loop spans 14 amino acids. Germline V lookup: CDR1 ENHRY, CDR2 SYGVKD. V dropped 6 bases and J dropped 0 bases, with 9 bases sitting between them. In nucleotides, the CDR3 is TGTGCCATCAGCGGACAGCCCTCTGGAAACACCATATATTTT. This encodes CAISGQPSGNTIYF.

This chain uses TRBV25-1 with TRBJ1-2; 7 bases agree with TRBD1. V lost 0 bases, J lost 8 bases, and 9 bases stayed unmatched. This CDR3 has 15 residues. Germline CDR1 is MGHDK and CDR2 is SYGVNS. For the CDR3, the DNA is TGTGCCAGCAGTGAATATGGGGGACAGCGCGGGGGCTACACCTTC. It is translated as CASSEYGGQRGGYTF.